This T cell receptor (beta chain) was documented in a study of blood T cell repertoires in COVID-19. The germline V gene encodes CDR1 LGHDT and CDR2 YNNKEL (reference sequence). The CDR3 has 15 amino acids. Trimming cost V 0 bases and J 8 bases, with 16 bases left between them. Sequenced by immunoSEQ multiplex PCR; TCRdb stores in-frame clones only, minus some. Of over 200,000 clones in the sample, around 83% were seen once. The sample consisted of peripheral blood. The chain couples TRBV3-1 (or the pseudogene TRBV3-2) to TRBJ1-2; D is possibly TRBD1 (6 bases). The receptor was isolated from a man aged 40-55 years with active or convalescent COVID-19. Here the CDR3 DNA reads TGTGCCAGCAGCCAAGAAGCGCAGGGGCTGGGGGGCTACACCTTC. Residues: CASSQEAQGLGGYTF.